This record looks at one TCR beta chain sequence and its context. Its antigen is as yet unknown. Germline V gene lookup returns CDR1 SGHRS and CDR2 YFSETQ. The CDR3 contains 16 residues. V dropped 0 bases and J dropped 2 bases, with 12 bases sitting between them. The sample comes from a study of CD8 T cells in ankylosing spondylitis. Study findings and constraints: Typical of ankylosing spondylitis blood, it appeared, was a TCR beta motif of eight highly homologous variants.

TCRdb re-derived calls from the 5' RACE reads in MiXCR, one entry per CDR3 protein. The data contain some 130,000 distinct CDR3 sequences, 17% of them singletons. The chain combines TRBV5-1 with TRBJ1-5; D is uncertain. The receptor was isolated from a male donor with ankylosing spondylitis. Sequencing was done on a sample of blood, either unsorted or a sorted T cell fraction (not recorded which). DNA of the CDR3: TGCGCCAGCAGCTTGGTCGCCCTAGAGGGCAATCAGCCCCAGCATTTT. This sequence encodes CASSLVALEGNQPQHF.